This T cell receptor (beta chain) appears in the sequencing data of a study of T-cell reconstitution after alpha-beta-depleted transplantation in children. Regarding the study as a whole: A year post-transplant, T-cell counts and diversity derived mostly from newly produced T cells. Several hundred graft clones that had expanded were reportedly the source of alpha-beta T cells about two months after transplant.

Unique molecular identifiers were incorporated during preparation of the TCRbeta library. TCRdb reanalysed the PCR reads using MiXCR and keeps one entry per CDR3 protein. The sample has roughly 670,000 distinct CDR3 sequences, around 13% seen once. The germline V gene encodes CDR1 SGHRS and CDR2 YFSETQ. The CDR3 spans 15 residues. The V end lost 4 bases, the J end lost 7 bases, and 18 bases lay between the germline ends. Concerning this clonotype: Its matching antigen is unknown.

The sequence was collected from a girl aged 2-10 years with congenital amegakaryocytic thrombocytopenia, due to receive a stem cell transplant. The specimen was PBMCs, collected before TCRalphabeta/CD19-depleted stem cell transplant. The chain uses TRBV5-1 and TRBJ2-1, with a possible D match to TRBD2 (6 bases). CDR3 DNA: TGCGCCAGCAGCCCCAGACTAGAACTTTCTAATGAGCAGTTCTTC. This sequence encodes CASSPRLELSNEQFF.